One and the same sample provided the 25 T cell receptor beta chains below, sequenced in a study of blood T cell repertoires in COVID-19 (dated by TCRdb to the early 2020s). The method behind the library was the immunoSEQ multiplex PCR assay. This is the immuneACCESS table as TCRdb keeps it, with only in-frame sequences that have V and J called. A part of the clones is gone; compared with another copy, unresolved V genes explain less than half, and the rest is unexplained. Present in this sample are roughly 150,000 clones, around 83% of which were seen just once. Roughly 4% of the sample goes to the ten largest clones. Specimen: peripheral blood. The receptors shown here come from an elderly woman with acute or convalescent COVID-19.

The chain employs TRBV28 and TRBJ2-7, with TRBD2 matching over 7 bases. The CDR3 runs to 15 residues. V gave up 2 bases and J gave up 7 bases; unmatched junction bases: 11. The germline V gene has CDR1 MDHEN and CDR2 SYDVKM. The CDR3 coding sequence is TGTGCCAGCAGTTTAAGCAGTGCGGGGGACGAGGAGCAGTACTTC. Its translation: CASSLSSAGDEEQYF. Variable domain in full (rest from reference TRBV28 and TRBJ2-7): DVKVTQSSRYLVKRTGEKVFLECVQDMDHENMFWYRQDPGLGLRLIYFSYDVKMKEKGDIPEGYSVSREKKERFSLILESASTNQTSMYLCASSLSSAGDEEQYFGPGTRLTVT.

In DNA form, the CDR3 reads TGTGCCACCAGTGATTCCGTCAGCGGCGGCTCCTACAATGAGCAGTTCTTC. Translation gives CATSDSVSGGSYNEQFF. This chain joins TRBV24-1 and TRBJ2-1; tentatively, D is TRBD2 (5 bases). CDR3 length equals 17 residues. V shed 2 bases and J shed 0 bases, with 13 bases lying between them. The V gene's germline CDR1 is KGHDR and CDR2 SFDVKD.

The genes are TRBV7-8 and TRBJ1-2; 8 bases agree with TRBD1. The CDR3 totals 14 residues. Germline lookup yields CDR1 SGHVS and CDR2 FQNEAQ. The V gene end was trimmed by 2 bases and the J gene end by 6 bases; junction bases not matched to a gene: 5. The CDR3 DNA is TGTGCCAGCAGCTTAATATCACAGGGGGATGGCTACACCTTC. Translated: CASSLISQGDGYTF.

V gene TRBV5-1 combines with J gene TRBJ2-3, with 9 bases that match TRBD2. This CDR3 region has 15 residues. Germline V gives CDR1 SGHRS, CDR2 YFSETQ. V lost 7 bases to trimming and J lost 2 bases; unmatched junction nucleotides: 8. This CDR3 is CASATLAGSTDTQYF. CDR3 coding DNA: TGCGCCAGCGCAACCCTAGCGGGGTCCACAGATACGCAGTATTTT.

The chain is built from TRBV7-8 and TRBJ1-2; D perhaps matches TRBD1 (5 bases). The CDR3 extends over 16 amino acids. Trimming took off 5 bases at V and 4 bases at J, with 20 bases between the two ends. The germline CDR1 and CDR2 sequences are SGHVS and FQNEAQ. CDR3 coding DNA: TGTGCCAGCAGCCCCCGGACACCAAGGCTACGCTATGGCTACACCTTC. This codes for CASSPRTPRLRYGYTF.

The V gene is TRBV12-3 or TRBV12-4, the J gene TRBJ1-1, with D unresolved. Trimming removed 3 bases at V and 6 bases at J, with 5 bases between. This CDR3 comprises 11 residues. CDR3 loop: CASSLASEAFF. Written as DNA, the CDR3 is TGTGCCAGCAGTTTGGCTTCTGAAGCTTTCTTT.

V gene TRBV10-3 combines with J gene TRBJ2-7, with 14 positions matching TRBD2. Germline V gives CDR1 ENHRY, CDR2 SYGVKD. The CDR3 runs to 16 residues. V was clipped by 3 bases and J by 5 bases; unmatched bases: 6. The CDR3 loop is CAISEAGLAGANEQYF. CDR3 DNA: TGTGCCATCAGTGAAGCGGGACTAGCGGGAGCAAACGAGCAGTACTTC.

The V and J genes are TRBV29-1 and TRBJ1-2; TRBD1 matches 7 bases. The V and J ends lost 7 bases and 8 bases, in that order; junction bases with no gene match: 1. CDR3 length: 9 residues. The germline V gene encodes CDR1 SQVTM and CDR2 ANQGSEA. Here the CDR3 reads CSGDSGYTF. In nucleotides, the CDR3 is TGCAGCGGGGACAGCGGCTACACCTTC.

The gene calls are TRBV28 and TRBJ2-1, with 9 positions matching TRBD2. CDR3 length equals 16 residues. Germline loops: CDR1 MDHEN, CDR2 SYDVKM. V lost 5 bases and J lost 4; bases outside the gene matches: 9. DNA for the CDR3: TGTGCCAGCAGTCCCACTCTAAGCGGGAGGTACAATGAGCAGTTCTTC. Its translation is CASSPTLSGRYNEQFF.

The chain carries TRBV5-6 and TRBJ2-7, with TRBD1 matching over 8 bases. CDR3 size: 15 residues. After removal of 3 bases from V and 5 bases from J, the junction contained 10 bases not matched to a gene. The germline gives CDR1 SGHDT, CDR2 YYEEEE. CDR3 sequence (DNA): TGTGCCAGCAGCTCTATGGACAGGGATGGTCACGAGCAGTACTTC. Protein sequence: CASSSMDRDGHEQYF.

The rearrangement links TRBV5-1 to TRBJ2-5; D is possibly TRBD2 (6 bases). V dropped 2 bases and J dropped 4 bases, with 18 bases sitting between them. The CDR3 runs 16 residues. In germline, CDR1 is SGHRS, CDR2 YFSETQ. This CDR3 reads CASSLGREGGAETQYF. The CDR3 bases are TGCGCCAGCAGCTTAGGTCGTGAGGGAGGAGCAGAGACCCAGTACTTC.

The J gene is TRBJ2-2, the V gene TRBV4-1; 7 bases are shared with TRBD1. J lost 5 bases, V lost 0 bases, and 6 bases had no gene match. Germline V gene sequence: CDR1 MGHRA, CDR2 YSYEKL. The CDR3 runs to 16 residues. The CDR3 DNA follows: TGCGCCAGCAGCCAAGAAAGACAGGGATATACCGGGGAGCTGTTTTTT. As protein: CASSQERQGYTGELFF.

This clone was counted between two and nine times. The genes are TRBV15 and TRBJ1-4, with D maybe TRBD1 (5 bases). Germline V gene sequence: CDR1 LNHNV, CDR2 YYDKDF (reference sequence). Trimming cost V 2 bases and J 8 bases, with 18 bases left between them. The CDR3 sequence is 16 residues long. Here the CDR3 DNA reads TGTGCCACCAGCAGACTTACCGCGGGGGTCGAGGAAAAACTGTTTTTT. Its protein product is CATSRLTAGVEEKLFF. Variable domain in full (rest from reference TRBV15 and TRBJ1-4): DAMVIQNPRYQVTQFGKPVTLSCSQTLNHNVMYWYQQKSSQAPKLLFHYYDKDFNNEADTPDNFQSRRPNTSFCFLDIRSPGLGDTAMYLCATSRLTAGVEEKLFFGSGTQLSVL.

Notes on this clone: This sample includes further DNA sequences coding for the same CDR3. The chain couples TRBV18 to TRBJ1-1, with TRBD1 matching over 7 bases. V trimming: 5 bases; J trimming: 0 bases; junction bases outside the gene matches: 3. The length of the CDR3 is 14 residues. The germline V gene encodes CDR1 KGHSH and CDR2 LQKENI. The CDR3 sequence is CASSRQGLNTEAFF. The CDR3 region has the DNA TGTGCCAGCTCAAGACAGGGCTTGAACACTGAAGCTTTCTTT.

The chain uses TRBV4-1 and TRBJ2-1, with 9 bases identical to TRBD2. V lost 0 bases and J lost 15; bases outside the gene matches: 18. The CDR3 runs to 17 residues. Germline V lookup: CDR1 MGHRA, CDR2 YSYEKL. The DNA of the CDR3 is TGCGCCAGCAGCCAAGATGGGCGGGAGGGTAGTTTCTGGCATCGGTTCTTC. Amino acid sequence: CASSQDGREGSFWHRFF.

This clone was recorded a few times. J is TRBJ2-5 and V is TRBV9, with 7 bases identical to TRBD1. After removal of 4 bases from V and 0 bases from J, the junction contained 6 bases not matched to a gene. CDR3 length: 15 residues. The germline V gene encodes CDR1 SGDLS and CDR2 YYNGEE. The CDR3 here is CASSIGTAYQETQYF. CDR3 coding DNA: TGTGCCAGCAGCATCGGGACAGCGTACCAAGAGACCCAGTACTTC. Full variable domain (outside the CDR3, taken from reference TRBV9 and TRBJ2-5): DSGVTQTPKHLITATGQRVTLRCSPRSGDLSVYWYQQSLDQGLQFLIQYYNGEERAKGNILERFSAQQFPDLHSELNLSSLELGDSALYFCASSIGTAYQETQYFGPGTRLLVL.

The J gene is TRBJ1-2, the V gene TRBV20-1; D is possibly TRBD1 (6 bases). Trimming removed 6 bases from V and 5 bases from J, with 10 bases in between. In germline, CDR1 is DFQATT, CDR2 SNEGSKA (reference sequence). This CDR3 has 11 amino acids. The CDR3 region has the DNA TGCAGTGCCTATACAGGGTATGGCTACACCTTC. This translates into CSAYTGYGYTF.

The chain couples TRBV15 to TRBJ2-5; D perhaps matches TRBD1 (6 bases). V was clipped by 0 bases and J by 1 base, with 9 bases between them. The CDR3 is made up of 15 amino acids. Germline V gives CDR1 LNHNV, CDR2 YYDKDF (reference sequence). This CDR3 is CATSREDRAQETQYF. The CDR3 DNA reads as TGTGCCACCAGCAGAGAGGACAGAGCCCAAGAGACCCAGTACTTC. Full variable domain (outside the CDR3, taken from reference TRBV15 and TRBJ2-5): DAMVIQNPRYQVTQFGKPVTLSCSQTLNHNVMYWYQQKSSQAPKLLFHYYDKDFNNEADTPDNFQSRRPNTSFCFLDIRSPGLGDTAMYLCATSREDRAQETQYFGPGTRLLVL.

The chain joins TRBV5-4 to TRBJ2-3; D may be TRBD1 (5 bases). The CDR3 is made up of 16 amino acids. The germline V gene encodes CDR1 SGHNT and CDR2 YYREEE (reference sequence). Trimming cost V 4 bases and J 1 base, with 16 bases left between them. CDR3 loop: CASSAGGRGGTDTQYF. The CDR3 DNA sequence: TGTGCCAGCAGCGCTGGTGGAAGGGGTGGCACAGATACGCAGTATTTT. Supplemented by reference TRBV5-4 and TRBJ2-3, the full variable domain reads ETGVTQSPTHLIKTRGQQVTLRCSSQSGHNTVSWYQQALGQGPQFIFQYYREEENGRGNFPPRFSGLQFPNYSSELNVNALELDDSALYLCASSAGGRGGTDTQYFGPGTRLTVL.

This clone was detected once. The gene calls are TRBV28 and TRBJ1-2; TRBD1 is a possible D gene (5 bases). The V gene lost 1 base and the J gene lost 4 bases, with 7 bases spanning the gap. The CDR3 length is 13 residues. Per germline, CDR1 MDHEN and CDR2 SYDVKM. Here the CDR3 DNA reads TGTGCCAGCAGTTTATCAGGGTCCTATGGCTACACCTTC. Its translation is CASSLSGSYGYTF.

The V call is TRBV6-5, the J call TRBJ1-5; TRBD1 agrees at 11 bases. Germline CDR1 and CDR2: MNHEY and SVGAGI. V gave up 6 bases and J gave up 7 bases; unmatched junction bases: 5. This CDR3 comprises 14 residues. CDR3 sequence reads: CASRYGDRGQPQHF. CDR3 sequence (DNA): TGTGCCAGCAGATATGGGGACAGGGGGCAGCCCCAGCATTTT.

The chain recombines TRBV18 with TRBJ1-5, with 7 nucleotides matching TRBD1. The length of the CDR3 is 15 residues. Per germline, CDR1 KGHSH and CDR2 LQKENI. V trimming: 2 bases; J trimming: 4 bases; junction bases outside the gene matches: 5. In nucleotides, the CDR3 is TGTGCCAGCTCACCAGATGACAGGGTAAATCAGCCCCAGCATTTT. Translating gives CASSPDDRVNQPQHF.

The CDR3 DNA reads TGTGCCAGCGGGTCCCTCCGGGGGACAGATACGCAGTATTTT. Translation: CASGSLRGTDTQYF. The rearrangement links TRBV11-1 to TRBJ2-3, with D possibly TRBD2 on 6 matching bases. Trimming took 8 bases from V and 3 from J, leaving 15 bases between them. The V gene's germline CDR1 is SGHAT and CDR2 FQDESV (reference sequence). The CDR3 runs to 14 residues.

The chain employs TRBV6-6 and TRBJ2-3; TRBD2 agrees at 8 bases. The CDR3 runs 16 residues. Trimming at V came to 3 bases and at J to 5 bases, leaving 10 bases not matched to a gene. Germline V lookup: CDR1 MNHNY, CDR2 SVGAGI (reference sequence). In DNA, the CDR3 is TGTGCCAGCAGTTATTATAACCGGGGGGGCAGAGATACGCAGTATTTT. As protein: CASSYYNRGGRDTQYF.

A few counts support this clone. The CDR3 is CASSSGTGYGGYTF. In nucleotides, the CDR3 is TGTGCCAGCAGTTCTGGGACAGGCTATGGTGGCTACACCTTC. The chain has TRBV27 and TRBJ1-2, with 8 bases matching TRBD1. CDR1 MNHEY and CDR2 SMNVEV come from the germline V gene (reference sequence). With 4 bases clipped from V and 7 bases from J, the junction kept 8 bases outside the gene matches. The CDR3 extends over 14 amino acids.